This T cell receptor beta chain was recovered during a study of early T cells in non-severe SARS-CoV-2 infection. Study summary: Sequencing of bulk RNA from unsorted whole blood was done, without chain pairing.

Trimming stripped 0 bases from V and 7 bases from J, with 10 bases between. This CDR3 is 14 amino acids long. Per the germline V gene, CDR1 is LGHDT and CDR2 is YNNKEL (reference sequence). Study-wide findings and caveats: Missing private and CD4 specificities, VDJdb matching favored anti-spike CD8 responses.

The TCR library protocol attached unique molecular identifiers to the individual cDNA molecules. In TCRdb, the 5' RACE reads were re-called with MiXCR into one record per CDR3 protein. The repertoire consists of 70,000 to 95,000 distinct CDR3 sequences, with 13% to 15% occurring once and the leading ten covering over 9.5%. To note about this clonotype: The antigen is unknown.

The clonotype was recovered from an adult who was a healthcare worker with PCR-confirmed SARS-CoV-2 infection or an uninfected control (not recorded which). This chain uses TRBV3-1 with TRBJ1-5; D perhaps matches TRBD1 (6 bases). What was sequenced was whole blood. The CDR3 region has the DNA TGTGCCAGCAGCCAAGACGGGGGCGGACAGCCCCAGCATTTT. Amino acid sequence: CASSQDGGGQPQHF.